This TCR beta chain stems from a study of T-cell memory formation after mild COVID-19. General study results and limits: Whereas later expanders leaned CD4+, clones contracting day 15 to 85 showed a balanced CD4/CD8 makeup.

As to this clonotype: Its antigen is undetermined.

Libraries for TCRalpha and TCRbeta carried sample barcodes and unique molecular identifiers via 5'RACE. Each CDR3 protein is one row after TCRdb ran MiXCR on the 5' RACE reads. The table records approximately 500,000 distinct CDR3 sequences, around a quarter of them present only once. CDR3 length: 14 amino acids. Trimming took 0 bases from V and 5 from J, leaving 13 bases between them. Germline CDR1 reads DFQATT; CDR2 reads SNEGSKA (reference sequence). The sequence was obtained from an adult woman who had mild COVID-19 (a few samples of this study predate the infection). Cell type and time point are not known. This sequence joins TRBV20-1 and TRBJ2-5; D is unclear. The sequenced material came from PBMCs or a T cell subset sorted from them (not recorded which). CDR3 protein: CSARDKVWRETQYF. In DNA, the CDR3 is TGCAGTGCTAGAGATAAAGTATGGCGGGAGACCCAGTACTTC.